This T cell receptor beta chain is from a study of blood T cell repertoires in COVID-19 (dated by TCRdb to the early 2020s). In the study overall: Collaborator samples came from the United States, Italy and Spain and covered acute and convalescent phases of COVID-19. The prospective study material was composed of cDNA or gDNA derived from T cells, B-cell-depleted T cells, or PBMCs. Subjects who had been exposed to COVID-19, were actively infected with it, or had recovered from it provided the deeply sampled blood TCRbeta repertoires that made up the dataset. A freely available public database, intended as a resource for researchers studying the immune response to SARS-CoV-2, is where the repertoires were released. The samples were drawn from two sources: the first 160 participants of the ongoing ImmuneRACE study, and 1,000 to 1,500 subjects contributed by 6 global collaborators. A de-identified subject ID, COVID-19 status, age in years and sex were almost always included in the sample metadata. Where available, HLA class I and class II types were obtained from metadata supplied by the sample provider rather than from assay-based typing. Broad study findings and their caveats: Clinical and demographic metadata were provided uncurated, with the amount varying by source and participant.

Including the terminal cysteine and phenylalanine, the CDR3 comprises 13 residues. Only CDR3 DNA is held: 39 bases, read in frame from base 1. Cut back by 0 bases and 5 bases, the V and J ends lie 7 bases apart. CDR1 and CDR2, per the germline V gene, are SGHNT and YENEEA. Enrolling through a virtual design, the prospective study's participants ranged in age from about 18 to 100 years and lived across 24 United States geographic areas. In the prospective study, participants were assigned to cohorts based on the clinical history participants reported in a screening survey and a study questionnaire. Recovered participants in ImmuneRACE Cohort 3 were defined by two consecutive negative NP/OP PCR tests, clearance by a healthcare professional, or resolution of symptoms. Each participant in the prospective study had whole blood, serum and a nasopharyngeal or oropharyngeal swab collected by mobile phlebotomists. Participants in the prospective study had the option to provide additional blood draws and questionnaires over a roughly two-month period. Blood samples from the prospective study were shipped frozen or at room temperature prior to DNA extraction.

TCRbeta CDR3 regions were amplified from genomic DNA by means of the immunoSEQ Assay, a bias-controlled multiplex PCR. For the original study's pipeline: The number of nucleated cells in each sample was estimated by amplification of reference gene primers within the assay. Sequence reads were collapsed and filtered to measure the absolute abundance of every unique TCRbeta CDR3 rearrangement. For each sample, productive Simpson clonality was calculated as the square root of Simpson's diversity index over productive rearrangements. TCRdb limited this immuneACCESS table to in-frame rearrangements with V and J called. A share of clones is missing; checked studies link under half to unresolved V genes, and the rest is unexplained. V, J and clone size are taken as reported in that table, and D and trimming were inferred from the DNA itself. The table for this sample lists 490,000 or so clones; approximately 91% of them were counted only once. The ten most abundant clones make up 6.5% to 9.5% of the sample.

Turning to this clone: Its specific antigen is unknown. No much larger clone is present one base from it, and per-base qualities are unavailable.

Sequenced material: PBMCs or T cells enriched from blood (not recorded which). The sequence was collected from a woman aged 60 to 75 who had recovered from COVID-19. This chain joins TRBV11-3 to TRBJ1-2; the D gene is perhaps TRBD1, on 5 matching bases. The sequenced DNA is TGTGCCAGCAGCTTAGACAGGGTGTATGGCTACACCTTC. This codes for CASSLDRVYGYTF.